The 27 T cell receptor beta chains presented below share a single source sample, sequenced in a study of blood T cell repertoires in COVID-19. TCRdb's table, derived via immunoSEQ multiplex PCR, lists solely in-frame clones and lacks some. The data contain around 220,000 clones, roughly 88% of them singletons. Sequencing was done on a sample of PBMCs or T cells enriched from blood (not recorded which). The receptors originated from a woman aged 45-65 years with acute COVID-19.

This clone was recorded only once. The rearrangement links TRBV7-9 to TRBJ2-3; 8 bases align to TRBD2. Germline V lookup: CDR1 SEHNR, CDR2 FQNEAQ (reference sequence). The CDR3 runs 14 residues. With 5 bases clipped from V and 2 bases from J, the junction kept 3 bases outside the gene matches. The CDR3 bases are TGTGCCAGCAGCCCGGGAGGGCCCACAGATACGCAGTATTTT. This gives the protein CASSPGGPTDTQYF.

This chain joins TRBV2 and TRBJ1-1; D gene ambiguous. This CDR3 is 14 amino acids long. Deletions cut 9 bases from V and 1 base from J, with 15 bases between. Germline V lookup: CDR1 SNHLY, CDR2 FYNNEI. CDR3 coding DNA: TGTGCCAGTAGGTTTAGGAGGCAGAACACTGAAGCTTTCTTT. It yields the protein CASRFRRQNTEAFF.

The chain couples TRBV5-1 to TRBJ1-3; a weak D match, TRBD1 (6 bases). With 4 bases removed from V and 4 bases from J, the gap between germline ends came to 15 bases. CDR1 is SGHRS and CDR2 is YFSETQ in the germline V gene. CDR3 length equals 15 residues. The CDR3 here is CASSPDRILGNTIYF. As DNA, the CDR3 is TGCGCCAGCAGCCCAGACAGGATTTTGGGAAACACCATATATTTT.

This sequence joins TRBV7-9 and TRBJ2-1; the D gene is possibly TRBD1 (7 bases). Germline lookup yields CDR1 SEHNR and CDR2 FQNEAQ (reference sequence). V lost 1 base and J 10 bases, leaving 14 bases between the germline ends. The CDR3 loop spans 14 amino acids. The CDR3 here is CASSLVRGEKEQFF. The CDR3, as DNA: TGTGCCAGCAGCTTAGTCAGGGGGGAGAAAGAGCAGTTCTTC.

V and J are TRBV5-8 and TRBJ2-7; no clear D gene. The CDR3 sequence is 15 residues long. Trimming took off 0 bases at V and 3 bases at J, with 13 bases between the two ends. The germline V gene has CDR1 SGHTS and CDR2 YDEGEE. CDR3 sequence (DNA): TGTGCCAGCAGCTTGGGGGCAGGTGATGGCTACGAGCAGTACTTC. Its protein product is CASSLGAGDGYEQYF.

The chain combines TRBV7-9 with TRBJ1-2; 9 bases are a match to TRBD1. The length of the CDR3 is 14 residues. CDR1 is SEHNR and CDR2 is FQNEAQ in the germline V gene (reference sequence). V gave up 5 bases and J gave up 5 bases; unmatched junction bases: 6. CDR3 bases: TGTGCCAGCAGCCGCGGGACAGGGTTGTATGGCTACACCTTC. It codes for CASSRGTGLYGYTF.

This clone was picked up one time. The CDR3 sequence is CASSVVLGDSPYEQYF. The CDR3 coding sequence is TGTGCCAGCTCGGTCGTCTTGGGGGACAGCCCTTACGAGCAGTACTTC. The rearrangement uses TRBV28 and TRBJ2-7, with 7 bases matching TRBD1. Germline assignment: CDR1 MDHEN and CDR2 SYDVKM. The junction had 17 bases not matched to a gene; V was cut back by 8 bases and J by 4 bases. The CDR3 covers 16 residues.

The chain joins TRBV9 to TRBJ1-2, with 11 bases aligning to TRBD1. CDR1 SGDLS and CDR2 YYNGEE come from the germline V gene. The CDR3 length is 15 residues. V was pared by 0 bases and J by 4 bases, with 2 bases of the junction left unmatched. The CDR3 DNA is TGTGCCAGCAGCGTAGATGGGACAGGGGGCTATGGCTACACCTTC. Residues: CASSVDGTGGYGYTF.

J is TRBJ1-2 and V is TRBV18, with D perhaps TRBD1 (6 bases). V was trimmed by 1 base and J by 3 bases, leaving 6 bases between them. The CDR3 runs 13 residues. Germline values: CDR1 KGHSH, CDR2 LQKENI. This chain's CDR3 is CASSPHRDYGYTF. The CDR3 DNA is TGTGCCAGCTCACCACACAGGGACTATGGCTACACCTTC.

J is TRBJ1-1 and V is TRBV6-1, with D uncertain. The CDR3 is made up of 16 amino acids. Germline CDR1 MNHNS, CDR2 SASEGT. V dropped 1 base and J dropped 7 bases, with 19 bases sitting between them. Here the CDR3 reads CASSEDGTSWAIEAFF. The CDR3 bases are TGTGCCAGCAGTGAAGACGGAACATCGTGGGCAATTGAAGCTTTCTTT.

In DNA form, the CDR3 reads TGTGCCAGCAGCCAAGGAGGGCCACCCTACAATGAGCAGTTCTTC. It specifies CASSQGGPPYNEQFF. V and J are TRBV3-1 (or the pseudogene TRBV3-2) and TRBJ2-1; D is perhaps TRBD2 (5 bases). The ends were cut back, 1 base at V and 2 bases at J, with 9 bases in the middle. Germline V lookup: CDR1 LGHDT, CDR2 YNNKEL (reference sequence). The CDR3 contains 15 residues.

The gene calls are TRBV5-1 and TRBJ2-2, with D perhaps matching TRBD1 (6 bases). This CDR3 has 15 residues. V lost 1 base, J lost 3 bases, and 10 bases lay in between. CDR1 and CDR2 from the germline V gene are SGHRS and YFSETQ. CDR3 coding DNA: TGCGCCAGCAGCTTGTGGACAGCAGACACCGGGGAGCTGTTTTTT. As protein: CASSLWTADTGELFF.

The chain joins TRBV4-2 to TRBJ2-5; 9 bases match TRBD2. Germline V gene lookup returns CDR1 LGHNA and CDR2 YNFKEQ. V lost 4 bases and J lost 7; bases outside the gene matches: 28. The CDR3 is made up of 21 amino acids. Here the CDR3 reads CASSPKGVQGDEREDMWTQYF. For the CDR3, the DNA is TGTGCCAGCAGCCCCAAGGGGGTCCAGGGTGATGAGCGGGAGGATATGTGGACCCAGTACTTC.

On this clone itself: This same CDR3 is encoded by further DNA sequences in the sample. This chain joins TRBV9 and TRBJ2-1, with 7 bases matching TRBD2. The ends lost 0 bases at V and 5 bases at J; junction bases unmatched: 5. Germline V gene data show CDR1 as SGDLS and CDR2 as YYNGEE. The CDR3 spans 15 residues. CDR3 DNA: TGTGCCAGCAGCGTAGGCCTAGCGGAAAACAATGAGCAGTTCTTC. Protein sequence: CASSVGLAENNEQFF.

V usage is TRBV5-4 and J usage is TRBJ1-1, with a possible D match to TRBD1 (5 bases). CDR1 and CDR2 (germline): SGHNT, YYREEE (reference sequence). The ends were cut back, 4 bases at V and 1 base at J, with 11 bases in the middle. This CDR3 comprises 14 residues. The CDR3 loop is CASSHHQGNTEAFF. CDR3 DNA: TGTGCCAGCAGCCACCATCAGGGGAACACTGAAGCTTTCTTT.

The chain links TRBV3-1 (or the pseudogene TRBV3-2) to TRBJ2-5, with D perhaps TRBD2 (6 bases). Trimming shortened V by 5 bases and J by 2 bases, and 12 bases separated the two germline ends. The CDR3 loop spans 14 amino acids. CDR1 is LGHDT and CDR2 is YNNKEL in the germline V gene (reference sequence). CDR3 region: CASSGGSGQETQYF. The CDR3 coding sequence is TGTGCCAGCAGCGGAGGGAGCGGTCAAGAGACCCAGTACTTC.

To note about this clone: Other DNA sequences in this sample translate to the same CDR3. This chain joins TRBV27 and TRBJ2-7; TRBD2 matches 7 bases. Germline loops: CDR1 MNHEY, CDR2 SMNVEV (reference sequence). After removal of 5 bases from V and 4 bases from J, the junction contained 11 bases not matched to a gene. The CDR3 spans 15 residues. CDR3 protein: CASSLRLAASYEQYF. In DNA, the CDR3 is TGTGCCAGCAGTCTCCGACTAGCTGCCTCTTACGAGCAGTACTTC.

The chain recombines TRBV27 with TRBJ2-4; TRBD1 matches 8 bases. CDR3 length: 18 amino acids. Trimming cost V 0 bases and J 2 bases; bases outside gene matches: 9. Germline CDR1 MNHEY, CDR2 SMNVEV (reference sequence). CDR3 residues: CASSLSYPRGPTKNIQYF. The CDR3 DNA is TGTGCCAGCAGTTTATCGTACCCCAGGGGGCCGACCAAAAACATTCAGTACTTC.

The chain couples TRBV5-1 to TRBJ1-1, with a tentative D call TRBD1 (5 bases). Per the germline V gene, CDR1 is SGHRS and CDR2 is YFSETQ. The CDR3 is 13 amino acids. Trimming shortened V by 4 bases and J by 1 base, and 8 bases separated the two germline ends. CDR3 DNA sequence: TGCGCCAGCAGCCCCAGGGAGAACACTGAAGCTTTCTTT. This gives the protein CASSPRENTEAFF.

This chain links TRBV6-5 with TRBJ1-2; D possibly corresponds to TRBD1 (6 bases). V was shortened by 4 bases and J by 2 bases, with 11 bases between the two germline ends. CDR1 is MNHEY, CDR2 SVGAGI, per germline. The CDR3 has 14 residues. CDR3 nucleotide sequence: TGTGCCAGCAGTTCACTACAGGGAAACTATGGCTACACCTTC. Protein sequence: CASSSLQGNYGYTF.

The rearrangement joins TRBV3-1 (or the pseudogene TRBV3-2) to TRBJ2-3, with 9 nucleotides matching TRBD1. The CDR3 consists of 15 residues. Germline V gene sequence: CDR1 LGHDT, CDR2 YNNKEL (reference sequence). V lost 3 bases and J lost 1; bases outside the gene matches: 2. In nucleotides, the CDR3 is TGTGCCAGCAGCCAGTGGACAGGGGGCACAGATACGCAGTATTTT. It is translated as CASSQWTGGTDTQYF.

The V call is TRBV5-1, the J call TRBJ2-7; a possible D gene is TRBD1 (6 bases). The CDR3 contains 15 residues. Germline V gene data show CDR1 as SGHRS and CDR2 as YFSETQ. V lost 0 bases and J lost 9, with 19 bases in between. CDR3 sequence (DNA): TGCGCCAGCAGCTTGGGGGACACAGGGAGCGGAGTGCAGTACTTC. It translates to CASSLGDTGSGVQYF.

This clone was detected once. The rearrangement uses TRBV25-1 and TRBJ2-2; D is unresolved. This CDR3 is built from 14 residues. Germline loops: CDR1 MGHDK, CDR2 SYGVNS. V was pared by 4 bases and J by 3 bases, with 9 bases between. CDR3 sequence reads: CASSGFQDTGELFF. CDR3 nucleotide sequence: TGTGCCAGCAGTGGATTTCAGGACACCGGGGAGCTGTTTTTT. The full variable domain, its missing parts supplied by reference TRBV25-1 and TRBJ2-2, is EADIYQTPRYLVIGTGKKITLECSQTMGHDKMYWYQQDPGMELHLIHYSYGVNSTEKGDLSSESTVSRIRTEHFPLTLESARPSHTSQYLCASSGFQDTGELFFGEGSRLTVL.

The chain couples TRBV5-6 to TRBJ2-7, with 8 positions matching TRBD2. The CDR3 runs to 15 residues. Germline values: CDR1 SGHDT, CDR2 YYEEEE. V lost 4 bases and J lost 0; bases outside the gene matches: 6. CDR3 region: CASSLPGGSSYEQYF. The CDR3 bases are TGTGCCAGCAGCCTACCGGGGGGGAGCTCCTACGAGCAGTACTTC. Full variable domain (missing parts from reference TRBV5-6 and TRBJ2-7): DAGVTQSPTHLIKTRGQQVTLRCSPKSGHDTVSWYQQALGQGPQFIFQYYEEEERQRGNFPDRFSGHQFPNYSSELNVNALLLGDSALYLCASSLPGGSSYEQYFGPGTRLTVT.

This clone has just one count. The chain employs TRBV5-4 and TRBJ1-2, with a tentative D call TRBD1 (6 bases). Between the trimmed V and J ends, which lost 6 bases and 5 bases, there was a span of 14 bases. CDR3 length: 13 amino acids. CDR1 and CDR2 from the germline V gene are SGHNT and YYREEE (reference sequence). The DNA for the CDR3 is TGTGCCAGCACGGCGGGGGCTCGGTATGGCTACACCTTC. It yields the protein CASTAGARYGYTF.

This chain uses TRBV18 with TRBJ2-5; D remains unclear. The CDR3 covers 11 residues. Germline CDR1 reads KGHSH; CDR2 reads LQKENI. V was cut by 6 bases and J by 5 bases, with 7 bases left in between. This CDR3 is CASSPSETQYF. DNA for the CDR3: TGTGCCAGCTCCCCCTCCGAGACCCAGTACTTC.

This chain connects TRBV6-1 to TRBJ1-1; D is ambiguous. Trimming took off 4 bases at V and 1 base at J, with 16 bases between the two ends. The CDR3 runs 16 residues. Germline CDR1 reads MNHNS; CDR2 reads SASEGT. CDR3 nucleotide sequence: TGTGCCAGCAGTGGAGGGTCGGGCAGATCGAACACTGAAGCTTTCTTT. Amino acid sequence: CASSGGSGRSNTEAFF.